The T cell receptor (beta chain) described here comes from a study of blood T cell repertoires in COVID-19. As for the study in general: The samples span acute and convalescent COVID-19 from the United States, Italy and Spain.

Looked up from germline, CDR1 is MNHNY and CDR2 is SVGAGI (reference sequence). The length of the CDR3 is 16 residues. J gave up 5 bases and V 0 bases, and 7 bases lay outside the gene matches. This clone was seen a few times. The repertoire was sequenced with immunoSEQ multiplex PCR; TCRdb's copy has only in-frame clones and lacks some. This sample has 370,000 or so clones, with 81% found just once. Sequencing used peripheral blood. This chain joins TRBV6-6 and TRBJ2-1; 7 bases are a match to TRBD1. This TCR was sampled from a human donor with acute or convalescent COVID-19. The donor label of this sample is uncertain. CDR3 in amino acids: CASSYSGAGGDNEQFF. CDR3 bases: TGTGCCAGCAGTTACTCGGGGGCAGGGGGAGACAATGAGCAGTTCTTC.